Shown below are 32 T cell receptor beta chains from a single sample sequenced in a study of blood T cell repertoires in COVID-19. Assay used: immunoSEQ multiplex PCR; TCRdb lists only in-frame clones, some missing. The table records 250,000 to 300,000 clones, around nine tenths of them present only once. The sequenced material came from peripheral blood. These receptors came from a woman aged 25 to 39 with COVID-19, enrolled during active disease.

This clone was observed a handful of times. This sequence joins TRBV5-1 and TRBJ1-6, with D hard to call. CDR3 length: 15 amino acids. Germline CDR1 is SGHRS and CDR2 is YFSETQ. V was trimmed by 4 bases and J by 0 bases, leaving 8 bases between them. The DNA for the CDR3 is TGCGCCAGCAGCCCACAAAGCTCCTATAATTCACCCCTCCACTTT. It codes for CASSPQSSYNSPLHF.

This clone showed up just once. The genes are TRBV3-1 (or the pseudogene TRBV3-2) and TRBJ1-2, with D perhaps matching TRBD1 (5 bases). Germline V CDR1 and CDR2: LGHDT, YNNKEL (reference sequence). The V gene lost 1 base and the J gene lost 14 bases, with 20 bases spanning the gap. The CDR3 consists of 14 residues. The CDR3 bases are TGTGCCAGCAGCCAAGCTTCTGCTGAATTAGGGGAAACCTTC. This translates into CASSQASAELGETF.

The chain joins TRBV28 to TRBJ1-5, with 9 bases matching TRBD1. Trimming took 6 bases from V and 2 from J; bases not matched to a gene: 8. The germline CDR1 and CDR2 sequences are MDHEN and SYDVKM. CDR3 length equals 16 residues. The CDR3 sequence is CASRDGQGMGNQPQHF. As DNA, the CDR3 is TGTGCCAGCAGAGACGGACAGGGGATGGGCAATCAGCCCCAGCATTTT.

The CDR3 is CASSPGVYNEQFF. CDR3 bases: TGTGCCAGCAGCCCGGGTGTATACAATGAGCAGTTCTTC. The chain joins TRBV5-4 to TRBJ2-1; D not certain. The CDR3 contains 13 residues. The V and J ends lost 4 bases and 4 bases respectively, with 9 bases between them. The germline V gene has CDR1 SGHNT and CDR2 YYREEE (reference sequence). Based on the CDR3 plus reference TRBV5-4 and TRBJ2-1, the full variable domain is ETGVTQSPTHLIKTRGQQVTLRCSSQSGHNTVSWYQQALGQGPQFIFQYYREEENGRGNFPPRFSGLQFPNYSSELNVNALELDDSALYLCASSPGVYNEQFFGPGTRLTVL.

This chain uses TRBV19 with TRBJ2-1; D possibly corresponds to TRBD2 (5 bases). The CDR3 has 15 amino acids. The V end lost 10 bases, the J end lost 0 bases, and 16 bases lay between the germline ends. Per germline, CDR1 LNHDA and CDR2 SQIVND (reference sequence). The CDR3 bases are TGTGCCACTCGGGAATGGGCCAACTCCTACAATGAGCAGTTCTTC. Translation: CATREWANSYNEQFF.

The V and J genes are TRBV20-1 and TRBJ1-2; D unclear. V was shortened by 3 bases and J by 5 bases, with 16 bases between the two germline ends. Germline V gene sequence: CDR1 DFQATT, CDR2 SNEGSKA (reference sequence). The CDR3 contains 14 residues. The CDR3 sequence is CSASPHRGAYGYTF. As DNA, the CDR3 is TGCAGTGCTAGTCCCCACCGGGGAGCATATGGCTACACCTTC.

The chain has TRBV5-4 and TRBJ1-1; D not certain. The V gene's germline CDR1 is SGHNT and CDR2 YYREEE (reference sequence). Trimming removed 2 bases at V and 0 bases at J, with 5 bases between. The CDR3 has 13 residues. The CDR3 sequence: CASSFELNTEAFF. The CDR3 bases are TGTGCCAGCAGCTTTGAGCTGAACACTGAAGCTTTCTTT.

The rearrangement joins TRBV6-5 to TRBJ1-5; TRBD1 matches at 11 bases. The CDR3 extends over 13 amino acids. Germline V gene data show CDR1 as MNHEY and CDR2 as SVGAGI. J lost 5 bases, V lost 11 bases, and 5 bases had no gene match. CDR3 region: CAAGGQGDQPQHF. The DNA for the CDR3 is TGTGCCGCGGGGGGACAGGGGGATCAGCCCCAGCATTTT.

The chain carries TRBV12-3 or TRBV12-4 and TRBJ2-5; TRBD2 matches at 7 bases. CDR3 size: 13 residues. V lost 5 bases to trimming and J lost 7 bases; unmatched junction nucleotides: 7. CDR3 bases: TGTGCCAGCAGTCTGACTAGCAGAGGGACCCAGTACTTC. Amino acid sequence: CASSLTSRGTQYF.

The chain couples TRBV7-9 to TRBJ1-6; 9 nucleotides align to TRBD1. V shed 0 bases and J 7 bases; nucleotides not matched to a gene: 4. The CDR3 extends over 16 amino acids. The germline CDR1 and CDR2 sequences are SEHNR and FQNEAQ (reference sequence). The CDR3 DNA reads TGTGCCAGCAGCTTAGCATCCGGACAGGGGAATTCACCCCTCCACTTT. This codes for CASSLASGQGNSPLHF.

The chain employs TRBV6-5 and TRBJ2-3, with 7 bases fitting TRBD2. Germline loops: CDR1 MNHEY, CDR2 SVGAGI. The CDR3 is 15 residues long. V dropped 0 bases and J dropped 4; count of bases not matched to a gene: 4. The CDR3 nucleotides are TGTGCCAGCAGTTACTCGCTTGGGGGGGCAGATACGCAGTATTTT. Residues: CASSYSLGGADTQYF.

The gene calls are TRBV9 and TRBJ2-6; D not certain. This CDR3 is 15 amino acids long. The ends were cut back, 6 bases at V and 0 bases at J, with 10 bases in the middle. Per germline, CDR1 SGDLS and CDR2 YYNGEE. The CDR3 bases are TGTGCCAGCAACGCGCCGAGCTCTGGGGCCAACGTCCTGACTTTC. It codes for CASNAPSSGANVLTF.

The V gene is TRBV7-8, the J gene TRBJ1-3; tentative D call: TRBD1 (5 bases). The V gene's germline CDR1 is SGHVS and CDR2 FQNEAQ. Deletions cut 5 bases from V and 3 bases from J, with 14 bases between. The CDR3 spans 15 residues. CDR3 sequence (DNA): TGTGCCAGCAGCGCCCAGACAGCAGGTGGAAACACCATATATTTT. Residues: CASSAQTAGGNTIYF. The complete variable domain, with remaining parts taken from reference TRBV7-8 and TRBJ1-3, reads GAGVSQSPRYKVAKRGQDVALRCDPISGHVSLFWYQQALGQGPEFLTYFQNEAQLDKSGLPSDRFFAERPEGSVSTLKIQRTQQEDSAVYLCASSAQTAGGNTIYFGEGSWLTVV.

In this sample, this clone turned up once. V is TRBV2 and J is TRBJ2-7; TRBD2 matches 12 bases. Per the germline V gene, CDR1 is SNHLY and CDR2 is FYNNEI. With V trimmed by 6 bases and J by 6 bases, 9 bases remained unmatched. The CDR3 covers 15 residues. The CDR3 region is CASRGLAGGGLEQYF. The CDR3 region has the DNA TGTGCCAGCAGGGGACTAGCGGGTGGAGGGCTCGAGCAGTACTTC.

The V and J genes are TRBV19 and TRBJ1-4, with 10 bases lining up with TRBD1. The CDR3 has 16 residues. Trimming took 7 bases from V and 4 from J; bases not matched to a gene: 9. In germline, CDR1 is LNHDA, CDR2 SQIVND (reference sequence). CDR3 amino acids: CASTQAGTGDNEKLFF. The CDR3 DNA is TGTGCCAGTACCCAGGCTGGGACAGGGGATAATGAAAAACTGTTTTTT.

The chain uses TRBV5-1 and TRBJ1-4, with 9 bases fitting TRBD1. J lost 4 bases, V lost 6 bases, and 10 bases had no gene match. In germline, CDR1 is SGHRS, CDR2 YFSETQ. The CDR3 has 16 residues. The CDR3 loop is CASTPSTGGGNEKLFF. In DNA form, the CDR3 reads TGCGCCAGCACCCCGAGTACAGGGGGCGGTAATGAAAAACTGTTTTTT.

The chain is built from TRBV6-2 or TRBV6-3 and TRBJ2-2; 11 bases map to TRBD2. V shed 0 bases, J shed 15 bases, and the junction held 6 bases outside the gene matches. This CDR3 has 14 residues. Germline loops: CDR1 MNHEY, CDR2 SVGEGT. The CDR3 sequence: CASSYSLAGGLMFF. In DNA, the CDR3 is TGTGCCAGCAGTTACTCCCTAGCGGGAGGTTTGATGTTTTTT.

The J gene is TRBJ2-5, the V gene TRBV30; TRBD2 matches at 13 bases. With 3 bases clipped from V and 4 bases from J, the junction kept 11 bases outside the gene matches. The germline V gene has CDR1 GTSNPN and CDR2 SVGIG (reference sequence). The CDR3 has 17 residues. The CDR3 is CAWSDKGLAGTGETQYF. In nucleotides, the CDR3 is TGTGCCTGGAGCGATAAGGGACTAGCGGGGACGGGAGAGACCCAGTACTTC.

The rearrangement joins TRBV18 to TRBJ1-4; weak D call: TRBD1 (5 bases). V gave up 1 base and J gave up 8 bases, with 14 bases separating them. The CDR3 loop spans 15 amino acids. Germline-derived CDR1 and CDR2 are KGHSH and LQKENI. For the CDR3, the DNA is TGTGCCAGCTCACCACGAGGGGTGAGCGGGGAAAAACTGTTTTTT. This translates into CASSPRGVSGEKLFF.

The rearrangement links TRBV7-6 to TRBJ1-1; TRBD1 is a possible D gene (5 bases). The CDR3 length is 15 residues. Trimming shortened V by 3 bases and J by 5 bases, and 16 bases separated the two germline ends. CDR1 is SGHVS and CDR2 is FNYEAQ in the germline V gene. CDR3 amino acids: CASSFPAGGGTEAFF. The CDR3 coding sequence is TGTGCCAGCAGCTTCCCCGCCGGGGGGGGGACTGAAGCTTTCTTT.

V and J are TRBV27 and TRBJ2-5; tentatively, D is TRBD2 (5 bases). The germline V gene encodes CDR1 MNHEY and CDR2 SMNVEV (reference sequence). There are 14 residues in the CDR3. V dropped 2 bases and J dropped 2 bases, with 9 bases sitting between them. CDR3 sequence (DNA): TGTGCCAGCAGTTTACTCGGACTTCAAGAGACCCAGTACTTC. Translating gives CASSLLGLQETQYF.

This clone was observed once. The chain joins TRBV5-1 to TRBJ2-7; TRBD2 aligns across 8 bases. After removal of 6 bases from V and 0 bases from J, the junction contained 11 bases not matched to a gene. This CDR3 is 16 amino acids long. The germline gives CDR1 SGHRS, CDR2 YFSETQ. The CDR3 bases are TGCGCCAGCACCAGGGACGGGGGGGATCTCTCCTACGAGCAGTACTTC. As protein: CASTRDGGDLSYEQYF.

This chain links TRBV28 with TRBJ2-5, with D tentatively TRBD2 (7 bases). Germline loops: CDR1 MDHEN, CDR2 SYDVKM. CDR3 length equals 13 residues. V lost 6 bases and J 4 bases, leaving 12 bases between the germline ends. As DNA, the CDR3 is TGTGCCAGCAGAAACAGGGAGGGAGAGACCCAGTACTTC. Encoded protein: CASRNREGETQYF. The whole variable domain, remainder taken from reference TRBV28 and TRBJ2-5, is DVKVTQSSRYLVKRTGEKVFLECVQDMDHENMFWYRQDPGLGLRLIYFSYDVKMKEKGDIPEGYSVSREKKERFSLILESASTNQTSMYLCASRNREGETQYFGPGTRLLVL.

The chain carries TRBV7-9 and TRBJ1-4, with D maybe TRBD1 (5 bases). The V gene's germline CDR1 is SEHNR and CDR2 FQNEAQ (reference sequence). This CDR3 spans 15 amino acids. The ends were cut back, 3 bases at V and 4 bases at J, with 12 bases in the middle. The CDR3, as DNA: TGTGCCAGCAGCTTCGGACAAGCCCTTAATGAAAAACTGTTTTTT. Protein sequence: CASSFGQALNEKLFF.

This clone was observed a handful of times. This rearrangement joins TRBV5-1 to TRBJ2-1, with D possibly being TRBD2 (6 bases). There are 16 residues in the CDR3. Germline lookup yields CDR1 SGHRS and CDR2 YFSETQ. V lost 1 base and J 2 bases, leaving 13 bases between the germline ends. CDR3 DNA: TGCGCCAGCAGCTTGACTCCGGGGGTGACCTACAATGAGCAGTTCTTC. Protein product: CASSLTPGVTYNEQFF. Full variable domain (remainder filled in from reference TRBV5-1 and TRBJ2-1): KAGVTQTPRYLIKTRGQQVTLSCSPISGHRSVSWYQQTPGQGLQFLFEYFSETQRNKGNFPGRFSGRQFSNSRSEMNVSTLELGDSALYLCASSLTPGVTYNEQFFGPGTRLTVL.

V gene TRBV11-2 combines with J gene TRBJ1-1; D unresolved. The V gene's germline CDR1 is SGHAT and CDR2 FQNNGV. V was clipped by 1 base and J by 2 bases, with 2 bases between them. The CDR3 sequence is 12 residues long. Here the CDR3 reads CASSLANTEAFF. CDR3 nucleotides: TGTGCCAGCAGCTTAGCAAACACTGAAGCTTTCTTT.

This clone was found a few times. The V and J genes are TRBV11-2 and TRBJ1-6; the D is unclear. The CDR3 is 17 residues long. CDR1 and CDR2 from the germline V gene are SGHAT and FQNNGV. Trimming removed 1 base from V and 4 bases from J, with 14 bases in between. The CDR3 sequence: CASSLVGGKGYNSPLHF. The CDR3 coding sequence is TGTGCCAGCAGCTTAGTCGGAGGAAAGGGATATAATTCACCCCTCCACTTT.

The J gene is TRBJ2-7, the V gene TRBV28, with D possibly matching TRBD1 (5 bases). CDR3 length: 12 residues. The V gene lost 7 bases and the J gene lost 3 bases, with 10 bases spanning the gap. Looked up from germline, CDR1 is MDHEN and CDR2 is SYDVKM. In DNA form, the CDR3 reads TGTGCCAGCAAAATGGGGCTCTACGAGCAGTACTTC. Translated, it gives CASKMGLYEQYF.

In this sample, this clone turned up a few times. J is TRBJ2-7 and V is TRBV6-2 or TRBV6-3, with TRBD1 matching 10 bases. CDR3 length: 14 residues. The germline CDR1 and CDR2 sequences are MNHEY and SVGEGT. V was pared by 5 bases and J by 5 bases, with 6 bases of the junction left unmatched. The CDR3 protein is CASSDLTGGDEQYF. Written as DNA, the CDR3 is TGTGCCAGCAGTGACCTGACAGGGGGCGACGAGCAGTACTTC.

This chain uses TRBV6-2 or TRBV6-3 with TRBJ1-2; D possibly corresponds to TRBD1 (6 bases). The ends were cut back, 1 base at V and 8 bases at J, with 14 bases in the middle. The germline V gene encodes CDR1 MNHEY and CDR2 SVGEGT. The CDR3 consists of 14 residues. The CDR3 DNA sequence: TGTGCCAGCAGTTACTTGGCTTCCAGGGGAGGCTACACCTTC. Translation: CASSYLASRGGYTF.

The V and J genes are TRBV4-2 and TRBJ2-1; tentatively, D is TRBD2 (5 bases). The V end lost 3 bases, the J end lost 4 bases, and 16 bases lay between the germline ends. The CDR3 contains 16 residues. In germline, CDR1 is LGHNA, CDR2 YNFKEQ. This chain's CDR3 is CASSQVRGLTYNEQFF. The CDR3 DNA is TGTGCCAGCAGCCAGGTCAGAGGGCTAACTTACAATGAGCAGTTCTTC.

V usage is TRBV28 and J usage is TRBJ1-4; D call uncertain. Trimming took off 2 bases at V and 8 bases at J, with 6 bases between the two ends. This CDR3 region has 12 residues. Germline V gene sequence: CDR1 MDHEN, CDR2 SYDVKM. In nucleotides, the CDR3 is TGTGCCAGCAGTTTAAAGGAGGAAAAACTGTTTTTT. Translated, it gives CASSLKEEKLFF.